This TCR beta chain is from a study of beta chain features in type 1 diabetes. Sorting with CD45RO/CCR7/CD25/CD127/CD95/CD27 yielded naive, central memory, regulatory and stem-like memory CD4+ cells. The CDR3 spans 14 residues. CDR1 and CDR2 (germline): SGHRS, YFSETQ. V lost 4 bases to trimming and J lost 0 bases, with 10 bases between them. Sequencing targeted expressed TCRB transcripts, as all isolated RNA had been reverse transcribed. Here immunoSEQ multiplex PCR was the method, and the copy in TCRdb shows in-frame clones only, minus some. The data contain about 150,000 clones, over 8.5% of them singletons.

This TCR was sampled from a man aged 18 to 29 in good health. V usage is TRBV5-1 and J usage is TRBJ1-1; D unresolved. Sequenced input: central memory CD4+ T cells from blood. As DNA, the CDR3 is TGCGCCAGCAGCCAGAAGCAGGTGAACACTGAAGCTTTCTTT. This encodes CASSQKQVNTEAFF.